This passage covers 15 T cell receptor beta chains from one sample sequenced in a study of Ad26.COV2.S vaccination and SARS-CoV-2 variants. Treatment: 15 to 20 received Ad26.COV2.S at low or high dose, single or two shots; about 5 received placebo; per-sample allocation not given. Each sample was drawn 63 days after the first injection (of vaccine or placebo). Using immunoSEQ multiplex PCR, the repertoire was profiled, and TCRdb retains in-frame clones only, with some absent. The table has some 250,000 clones, approximately 90% seen once; the top ten hold approximately 11%. The sequencing used peripheral blood, collected in a trial of Ad26.COV2.S vaccine versus placebo. The receptors here all came from a person aged 18-65 years who received the Ad26.COV2.S COVID-19 vaccine or a placebo.

The genes are TRBV29-1 and TRBJ2-7; D uncertain. The CDR3 has 13 amino acids. Germline values: CDR1 SQVTM, CDR2 ANQGSEA. V was shortened by 5 bases and J by 5 bases, with 16 bases between the two germline ends. CDR3 residues: CSVRGHSPNEQYF. For the CDR3, the DNA is TGCAGCGTTCGTGGGCACAGTCCGAACGAGCAGTACTTC.

The gene calls are TRBV30 and TRBJ1-1; D remains unclear. Per the germline V gene, CDR1 is GTSNPN and CDR2 is SVGIG (reference sequence). V was pared by 2 bases and J by 0 bases, with 4 bases between. This CDR3 region has 12 residues. Written as DNA, the CDR3 is TGTGCCTGGAGTCTGGTGAACACTGAAGCTTTCTTT. It encodes CAWSLVNTEAFF.

V and J are TRBV7-9 and TRBJ1-4, with D perhaps TRBD1 (6 bases). Germline V gene data show CDR1 as SEHNR and CDR2 as FQNEAQ (reference sequence). The CDR3 length is 15 residues. Trimming took off 5 bases at V and 2 bases at J, with 12 bases between the two ends. DNA of the CDR3: TGTGCCAGCAGCGAGTACACAGGGACTAATGAAAAACTGTTTTTT. It is translated as CASSEYTGTNEKLFF.

V and J are TRBV10-3 and TRBJ2-3; 8 bases are shared with TRBD2. V shed 5 bases and J 2 bases; nucleotides not matched to a gene: 6. The CDR3 is 15 amino acids. CDR1 is ENHRY, CDR2 SYGVKD, per germline. Here the CDR3 DNA reads TGTGCCATCAGTATAGGGCGGGAGGTCACAGATACGCAGTATTTT. Translating gives CAISIGREVTDTQYF.

This chain connects TRBV2 to TRBJ2-2, with D possibly matching TRBD1 (6 bases). V was cut by 8 bases and J by 5 bases, with 9 bases left in between. The germline V gene has CDR1 SNHLY and CDR2 FYNNEI. CDR3 length: 12 residues. For the CDR3, the DNA is TGTGCCAGCGGAAGGGGGACCGGGGAGCTGTTTTTT. Amino acids: CASGRGTGELFF.

This chain links TRBV19 with TRBJ2-2; 8 bases fit TRBD1. This CDR3 region has 15 residues. Germline V CDR1 and CDR2: LNHDA, SQIVND (reference sequence). V trimming: 3 bases; J trimming: 7 bases; junction bases outside the gene matches: 7. The CDR3 coding sequence is TGTGCCAGTAGTATTCAGGGGGCGCGAAACGGGGAGCTGTTTTTT. Translating it yields CASSIQGARNGELFF.

The gene calls are TRBV21-1 and TRBJ2-3. TRBV21-1 corresponds to a pseudogene. The CDR3 runs to 16 residues. The CDR3 sequence: CASSKVLGPGTDTQYF. CDR3 nucleotides: TGTGCCAGCAGCAAAGTTTTGGGACCCGGCACAGATACGCAGTATTTT.

The chain has TRBV19 and TRBJ1-6; 7 nucleotides align to TRBD1. The CDR3 is 14 amino acids. CDR1 is LNHDA and CDR2 is SQIVND in the germline V gene (reference sequence). The ends lost 8 bases at V and 6 bases at J; junction bases unmatched: 7. CDR3 nucleotide sequence: TGTGCCAGTGGCCCGGACAGGCCTAATTCACCCCTCCACTTT. This sequence encodes CASGPDRPNSPLHF.

The rearrangement joins TRBV28 to TRBJ2-7; D uncertain. Between the trimmed V and J ends, which lost 4 bases and 2 bases, there was a span of 15 bases. Per germline, CDR1 MDHEN and CDR2 SYDVKM. The CDR3 sequence is 15 residues long. The CDR3: CASSSRKVGTYEQYF. DNA for the CDR3: TGTGCCAGCAGTTCCCGAAAGGTGGGTACCTACGAGCAGTACTTC.

This clone has a single count. CDR3 region: CASSSHSGSTDTQYF. CDR3 nucleotides: TGTGCCAGCAGTTCCCATTCGGGTAGCACAGATACGCAGTATTTT. The V and J genes are TRBV6-2 or TRBV6-3 and TRBJ2-3, with D unclear. Germline V lookup: CDR1 MNHEY, CDR2 SVGEGT. This CDR3 region has 15 residues. With 4 bases removed from V and 0 bases from J, the gap between germline ends came to 11 bases.

The chain carries TRBV6-5 and TRBJ2-5; 9 bases are shared with TRBD2. Trimming removed 0 bases from V and 1 base from J; junction bases left unmatched: 3. Germline V gene data show CDR1 as MNHEY and CDR2 as SVGAGI. The CDR3 spans 16 residues. The chain's CDR3 is CASSYSERGVQETQYF. In nucleotides, the CDR3 is TGTGCCAGCAGTTACTCCGAGCGGGGGGTCCAAGAGACCCAGTACTTC.

This rearrangement joins TRBV30 to TRBJ2-7; D gene uncertain. V was clipped by 0 bases and J by 0 bases, with 6 bases between them. CDR3 size: 13 residues. Germline V gives CDR1 GTSNPN, CDR2 SVGIG (reference sequence). CDR3 region: CAWSVHLSYEQYF. Here the CDR3 DNA reads TGTGCCTGGAGTGTACACCTCTCCTACGAGCAGTACTTC.

The V and J genes are TRBV28 and TRBJ1-5; 7 bases are shared with TRBD1. The germline V gene encodes CDR1 MDHEN and CDR2 SYDVKM. Trimming took 4 bases from V and 6 from J; bases not matched to a gene: 12. The CDR3 is made up of 16 amino acids. CDR3 DNA: TGTGCCAGCAGTTCCTCCAGGGGGTTTGGTGGTCAGCCCCAGCATTTT. It specifies CASSSSRGFGGQPQHF.

The V and J genes are TRBV5-4 and TRBJ1-1; D uncertain. CDR1 is SGHNT, CDR2 YYREEE, per germline (reference sequence). Between the trimmed V and J ends, which lost 10 bases and 1 base, there was a span of 8 bases. The CDR3 spans 11 residues. The CDR3 coding sequence is TGTGCCGCACACTGGAACACTGAAGCTTTCTTT. Its translation is CAAHWNTEAFF.

This sequence joins TRBV9 and TRBJ2-1, with TRBD2 matching over 10 bases. The ends lost 4 bases at V and 6 bases at J; junction bases unmatched: 7. Germline loops: CDR1 SGDLS, CDR2 YYNGEE. This CDR3 has 15 amino acids. The CDR3 loop reads CASSPRSGGANEQFF. In DNA, the CDR3 is TGTGCCAGCAGCCCTCGGAGCGGGGGGGCCAATGAGCAGTTCTTC.